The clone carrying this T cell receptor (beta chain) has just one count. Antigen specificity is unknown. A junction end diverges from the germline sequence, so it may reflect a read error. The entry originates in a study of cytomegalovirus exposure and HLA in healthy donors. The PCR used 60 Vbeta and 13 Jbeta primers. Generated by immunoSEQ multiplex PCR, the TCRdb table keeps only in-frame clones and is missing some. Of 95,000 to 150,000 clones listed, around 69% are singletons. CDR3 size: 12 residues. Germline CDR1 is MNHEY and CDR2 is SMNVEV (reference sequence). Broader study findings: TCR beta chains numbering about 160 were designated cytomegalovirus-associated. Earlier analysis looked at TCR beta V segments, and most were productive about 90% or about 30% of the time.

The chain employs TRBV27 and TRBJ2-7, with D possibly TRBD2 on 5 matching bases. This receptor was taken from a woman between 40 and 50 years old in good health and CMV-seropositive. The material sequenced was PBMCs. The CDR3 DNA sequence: TGTGCCAGCAGTTTGAGGGTGGGCAGGATGACCTTC. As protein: CASSLRVGRMTF.